A selection of T cell receptor beta chains follows, all from one sample in a study of persistence of HIV-infected CD4 T cells. These receptors are not linked to any known antigen. Method: immunoSEQ multiplex PCR; TCRdb's copy keeps in-frame clones and lacks some. The table shows about 46,000 clones, with 85% to 90% occurring only once. This sample comprised CD4+ T cells sorted from PBMCs after approximately 18-hour stimulation, obtained from a patient who received antiretroviral therapy. Receptors were obtained from an adult woman with HIV who was CMV-seropositive. CDR3s include the opening cysteine and the closing phenylalanine or tryptophan. D genes are given only for firm matches. Only part of the rows carry a size: once, few, many, or a class if the clone is expanded.

D	size	V	J	DNA	CDR3
.	once	TRBV2	TRBJ2-7	TGTGCCAGCAGTAAACGGACAGACAGCATTAACTACGAGCAGTACTTC	CASSKRTDSINYEQYF
.	.	TRBV9	TRBJ2-4	TGTGCCAGCAGCGTACCGGGAAACATTCAGTACTTC	CASSVPGNIQYF
TRBD2	.	TRBV6-5	TRBJ2-7	TGTGCCAGCAGTCGGGGGGGGATCCGCTCCTACGAGCAGTACTTC	CASSRGGIRSYEQYF
.	.	TRBV7-3	TRBJ1-1	TGTGCCAGCAGCTCCTCCAGCCGGAACACTGAAGCTTTCTTT	CASSSSSRNTEAFF
.	.	TRBV28	TRBJ1-1	TGTGCCAGCAGTTTCACGCAGGGATACAACATGAACACTGAAGCTTTCTTT	CASSFTQGYNMNTEAFF
.	.	TRBV19	TRBJ2-3	TGTGCCAGTAGGGACGACGGCGTTAGCACAGATACGCAGTATTTT	CASRDDGVSTDTQYF
.	once	TRBV24-1	TRBJ2-1	TGTGCCACCAGTGATTTAGGGGGGAGCTCCTACAATGAGCAGTTCTTC	CATSDLGGSSYNEQFF
.	.	TRBV11-3	TRBJ2-1	TGTGCCAGCAGCTTGGCAAGGTGGGATGAGCAGTTCTTC	CASSLARWDEQFF
.	.	TRBV5-1	TRBJ1-4	TGCGCCAGCAGCTTGGGACGGGTTAATGAAAAACTGTTTTTT	CASSLGRVNEKLFF
.	once	TRBV5-6	TRBJ1-1	TGTGCCAGCAGCTTCGTCGGGAACACTGAAGCTTTCTTT	CASSFVGNTEAFF
.	.	TRBV7-2	TRBJ1-2	TGTGCCAGCAGCTACCGACAGGACAACTATGGCTACACCTTC	CASSYRQDNYGYTF
TRBD2	.	TRBV6-1	TRBJ2-1	TGTGCCAGCAGTGACCTAGCGGGGGGGATAAGAGATGAGCAGTTCTTC	CASSDLAGGIRDEQFF
TRBD1	few	TRBV2	TRBJ1-1	TGTGCCAGCTGGAGGGGGCTCCCAGCTGAAGCTTTCTTT	CASWRGLPAEAFF